Below, one T cell receptor (beta chain) is given with its context. These data belong to a study of beta chain features in type 1 diabetes. The V gene lost 5 bases and the J gene lost 1 base, with 21 bases spanning the gap. CDR3 size: 19 residues. Per germline, CDR1 SGHTA and CDR2 FQGNSA. What was sequenced were expressed TCRB transcripts, since all of the isolated RNA had been reverse transcribed. Assay: immunoSEQ multiplex PCR; the TCRdb copy retains only in-frame clones and omits some. The sample lists roughly 300,000 clones, around 15% occurring once. The chain recombines TRBV7-2 with TRBJ2-6; D ambiguous. This receptor was obtained from a man between 25 and 39 years old in good health. Material: central memory CD4+ T cells from blood. CDR3 loop: CASSLFGLLSTSGANVLTF. The CDR3 DNA follows: TGTGCCAGCAGCCTGTTTGGGCTGCTATCTACTTCTGGGGCCAACGTCCTGACTTTC.